The present TCR beta chain was sequenced within a study of CD8 T cells in Susac syndrome. Sequencing of TCR beta was performed on blood CD8+ and CD4+ T cells. TEMRA cells were FACS-enriched, unlike CD8+ and CD4+ T cells, which were negatively isolated. CDR1 SNHLY and CDR2 FYNNEI come from the germline V gene. The junction had 5 bases not matched to a gene; V was cut back by 4 bases and J by 5 bases. There are 14 residues in the CDR3. Random hexamers were used to reverse transcribe an amount of roughly 0.45 to 1 ug RNA. TCRdb re-analysed the immunoSEQ multiplex PCR reads in MiXCR, keeping a single row per CDR3 protein. The sample contains over 95,000 distinct CDR3 sequences, around 90% of which appear only once.

Material: CD4+ T cells from PBMCs. The sequence came from a human donor in good health. The rearrangement links TRBV2 to TRBJ2-1; 7 positions agree with TRBD1. In nucleotides, the CDR3 is TGTGCCAGCAGTGTGAACAGGGGAAACAATGAGCAGTTCTTC. It specifies CASSVNRGNNEQFF. Looking up the rest from reference TRBV2 and TRBJ2-1 gives the full variable domain: EPEVTQTPSHQVTQMGQEVILRCVPISNHLYFYWYRQILGQKVEFLVSFYNNEISEKSEIFDDQFSVERPDGSNFTLKIRSTKLEDSAMYFCASSVNRGNNEQFFGPGTRLTVL.